This T cell receptor (beta chain) was recorded in a study of blood T cell repertoires in COVID-19. This clone has a single count. Only in-frame clones appear in the TCRdb table, and some are missing; sequencing was by immunoSEQ multiplex PCR. The sample consists of under 250,000 clones, 85% to 90% of them appearing once. Trimming took 5 bases from V and 13 from J, leaving 23 bases between them. The CDR3 has 14 residues. CDR1 is MNHEY and CDR2 is SVGAGI in the germline V gene. This TCR came from a woman between 18 and 30 years old in a cohort exposed to, infected with or recovered from COVID-19 (not recorded which). The chain uses TRBV6-5 and TRBJ1-1, with D possibly being TRBD1 (6 bases). The specimen was PBMCs or T cells enriched from blood (not recorded which). CDR3 amino acids: CASSPQDPGTLGFF. CDR3 nucleotides: TGTGCCAGCAGTCCCCAAGATCCCGGGACATTAGGTTTCTTT.